This TCR beta chain emerged from a study of blood T cell repertoires in COVID-19. Between the trimmed V and J ends, which lost 1 base and 0 bases, there was a span of 9 bases. Germline V gives CDR1 MDHEN, CDR2 SYDVKM. The CDR3 contains 15 residues. Assay: immunoSEQ multiplex PCR; the TCRdb copy retains only in-frame clones and omits some. The table records 110,000 or so clones, 60% to 85% of them present only once. This TCR derives from a man aged 70-80 years with acute or convalescent COVID-19. The source material was peripheral blood. This chain joins TRBV28 and TRBJ1-1; no clear D. The CDR3, as DNA: TGTGCCAGCAGTTTATTTACACCGATGAACACTGAAGCTTTCTTT. Its translation is CASSLFTPMNTEAFF.